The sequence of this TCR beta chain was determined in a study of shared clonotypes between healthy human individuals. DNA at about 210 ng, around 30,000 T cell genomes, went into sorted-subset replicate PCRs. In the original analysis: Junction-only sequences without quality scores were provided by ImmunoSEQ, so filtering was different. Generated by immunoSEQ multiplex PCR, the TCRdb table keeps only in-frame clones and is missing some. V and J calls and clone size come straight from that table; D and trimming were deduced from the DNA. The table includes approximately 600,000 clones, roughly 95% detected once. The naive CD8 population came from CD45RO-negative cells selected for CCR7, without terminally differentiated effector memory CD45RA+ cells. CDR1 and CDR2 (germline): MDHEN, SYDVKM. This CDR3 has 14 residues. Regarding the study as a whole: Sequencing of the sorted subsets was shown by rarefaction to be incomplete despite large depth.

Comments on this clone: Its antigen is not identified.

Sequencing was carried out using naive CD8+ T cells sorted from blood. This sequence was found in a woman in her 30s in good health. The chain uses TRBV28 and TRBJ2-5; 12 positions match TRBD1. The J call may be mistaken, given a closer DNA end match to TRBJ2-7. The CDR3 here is CASSWDRGLYEQYF. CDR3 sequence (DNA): TGTGCCAGCAGTTGGGACAGGGGGCTGTACGAGCAGTACTTC.